This is a list of T cell receptor beta chains from one sample in a study of CD8 T cells in Susac syndrome. TCRdb re-called the immunoSEQ multiplex PCR reads with MiXCR, one entry per CDR3 protein. Of roughly 130,000 distinct CDR3 sequences detected, nearly 95% appear once; the ten largest clones hold roughly 0.13%. Specimen: CD4+ T cells from PBMCs. These receptors all stem from a human donor in good health. Both conserved end residues are part of each CDR3. A D gene is named only where the DNA matches it firmly. Expanded clones get a size class; other rows say once, few or many, or leave the size out.

D	V	length	J	size	DNA	CDR3
NA	TRBV20-1	14	TRBJ2-3	NA	TGCAGTGCTAGAGAACGGGGAAAGAGAGATACGCAGTATTTT	CSARERGKRDTQYF
NA	TRBV7-2	11	TRBJ1-1	NA	TGTGCCAGCAGCTCCAACACTGAAGCTTTCTTT	CASSSNTEAFF
NA	TRBV2	15	TRBJ2-6	once	TGTGCCAGCAGTGGTGGACAGCCTGGGGCCAACGTCCTGACTTTC	CASSGGQPGANVLTF
TRBD1	TRBV19	13	TRBJ2-7	NA	TGTGCCAGTAGCGGGACAGGGGGCGACGAGCAGTACTTC	CASSGTGGDEQYF
TRBD2	TRBV3-1	19	TRBJ2-1	NA	TGTGCCAGCAGCCCATGGGCTAGCGGGTCTAGGGGGTCCTACAATGAGCAGTTCTTC	CASSPWASGSRGSYNEQFF
TRBD2	TRBV28	16	TRBJ2-7	once	TGTGCCAGCAGTCCCGGGGGACTAGCGGGAGGGTACGAGCAGTACTTC	CASSPGGLAGGYEQYF
TRBD2	TRBV3-1	14	TRBJ2-7	NA	TGTGCCAGCAGCCCCTCTAGCGGGGCCTACGAGCAGTACTTC	CASSPSSGAYEQYF
NA	TRBV25-1	14	TRBJ1-2	NA	TGTGCCAGCAGTGAATCTCCGAGGATCTATGGCTACACCTTC	CASSESPRIYGYTF
NA	TRBV19	13	TRBJ1-5	NA	TGTGCCAGTAGTATCACCCGGGATCAGCCCCAGCATTTT	CASSITRDQPQHF
TRBD1	TRBV6-1	15	TRBJ2-2	NA	TGTGCCAGCAGTCCGACAGGGGAGGTAACCGGGGAGCTGTTTTTT	CASSPTGEVTGELFF
NA	TRBV29-1	11	TRBJ1-1	few	TGCAGCGCCGAAAGGGCCACTGAAGCTTTCTTT	CSAERATEAFF
NA	TRBV28	12	TRBJ1-1	NA	TGTGCCAGCAGTTCTCCGTGGACTGAAGCTTTCTTT	CASSSPWTEAFF
TRBD2	TRBV15	17	TRBJ2-1	NA	TGTGCCACCAGCAGAACCCCTCGCGGGAGCTCCTACAATGAGCAGTTCTTC	CATSRTPRGSSYNEQFF
TRBD2	TRBV5-4	14	TRBJ2-7	NA	TGTGCCAGCAGCCCTTCGCGGGAGTCGGACGAGCAGTACTTC	CASSPSRESDEQYF
NA	TRBV5-1	14	TRBJ2-5	NA	TGCGCCAGCAGCTTGTACAGCCACCAAGAGACCCAGTACTTC	CASSLYSHQETQYF
NA	TRBV18	13	TRBJ2-5	few	TGTGCCAGCTCGGGCGGAAACCAAGAGACCCAGTACTTC	CASSGGNQETQYF
NA	TRBV6-1	13	TRBJ1-1	NA	TGTGCCAGCCAAAGGAAGATGAACACTGAAGCTTTCTTT	CASQRKMNTEAFF
NA	TRBV4-2	14	TRBJ2-5	NA	TGTGCCAGCAGCCAAGATGCCAGGGAAGAGACCCAGTACTTC	CASSQDAREETQYF
NA	TRBV6-1	14	TRBJ1-5	NA	TGTGCCAGCAGTGAGGGATACCGGGGCCAGCCCCAGCATTTT	CASSEGYRGQPQHF
NA	TRBV18	14	TRBJ1-1	NA	TGTGCCAGCTCACCATCGGTCAGGAACACTGAAGCTTTCTTT	CASSPSVRNTEAFF
NA	TRBV3-1	13	TRBJ2-7	NA	TGTGCCAGCAGCCAAGATTATACGACCACGGAGTACTTC	CASSQDYTTTEYF
NA	TRBV2	13	TRBJ1-1	NA	TGTGCCAGCGTCATGACAGGGAACACTGAAGCTTTCTTT	CASVMTGNTEAFF
NA	TRBV11-2	12	TRBJ2-5	NA	TGTGCCAGCAGCATGATGAGGGAGACCCAGTACTTC	CASSMMRETQYF
TRBD2	TRBV5-1	15	TRBJ2-3	NA	TGCGCCAGCAGCGGCGGCGGGAGCGGCACAGATACGCAGTATTTT	CASSGGGSGTDTQYF
NA	TRBV28	17	TRBJ2-7	NA	TGTGCCAGCAGCCAACCCTTCGGAAGGGTACGTACCTACGAGCAGTACTTC	CASSQPFGRVRTYEQYF
TRBD1	TRBV2	14	TRBJ2-1	NA	TGTTACAGAGGAGACAGGGGCCCCCCCAATGAGCAGTTCTTC	CYRGDRGPPNEQFF
NA	TRBV29-1	12	TRBJ2-3	NA	TGCAGCGTTGAGGAAAGCACAGATACGCAGTATTTT	CSVEESTDTQYF
NA	TRBV30	13	TRBJ2-2	NA	TGTGCCTGGAGTGTAATGAAGTCCGGGGAGCTGTTTTTT	CAWSVMKSGELFF
TRBD1	TRBV29-1	13	TRBJ1-2	NA	TGCAGCGTTAGGGACAGGGCTAACTATGGCTACACCTTC	CSVRDRANYGYTF
TRBD2	TRBV2	16	TRBJ2-1	NA	TGTGCCAGCAGAAGACTAGCGGGAGGTACCTACAATGAGCAGTTCTTC	CASRRLAGGTYNEQFF
TRBD2	TRBV12-3/TRBV12-4	14	TRBJ2-7	NA	TGTGCCAGCGCGCGGGAGGCCCTGCCAGGGGAGCAGTACTTC	CASAREALPGEQYF
NA	TRBV29-1	12	TRBJ2-2	NA	TGCAGCGTTGCGATTAGCCGCGGGGAGCTGTTTTTT	CSVAISRGELFF
NA	TRBV7-9	15	TRBJ2-5	NA	TGTGCCAGCAGTCCGAAACTAGGGTTGCTGGAGACCCAGTACTTC	CASSPKLGLLETQYF
TRBD2	TRBV19	15	TRBJ2-1	NA	TGTGCCAGTAGCCTTAGCGGGCCCCCTTACAATGAGCAGTTCTTC	CASSLSGPPYNEQFF
NA	TRBV2	16	TRBJ2-7	NA	TGTGCCAGCACCTGGACGGTGGGATGGAACTCTGACGAGCAGTACTTC	CASTWTVGWNSDEQYF
NA	TRBV28	14	TRBJ2-5	NA	TGTGCCACCCAGGAGAAGGAGGGAGAAGAGACCCAGTACTTC	CATQEKEGEETQYF
NA	TRBV27	14	TRBJ2-7	once	TGTGCCAGCAGTTTCTCATTAGGGAGGTCAGAGCAGTACTTC	CASSFSLGRSEQYF
NA	TRBV19	14	TRBJ2-5	NA	TGTGCCAGTAGTCTCGGACATCTCCAAGAGACCCAGTACTTC	CASSLGHLQETQYF
NA	TRBV15	13	TRBJ2-5	NA	TGTGCCACCAGCAAAGACTTCGGGGAGACCCAGTACTTC	CATSKDFGETQYF
NA	TRBV6-2/TRBV6-3	10	TRBJ2-1	NA	TGTGCCAGCAGTCGTGGAGAGCAGTTCTTC	CASSRGEQFF
NA	TRBV5-1	15	TRBJ2-3	NA	TGCGCCAGCAGCTTGGCTACAGACCCGGGGGATACGCAGTATTTT	CASSLATDPGDTQYF
NA	TRBV18	15	TRBJ2-7	NA	TGTGCCAGCTCACCGGGGGCGGGACGGACCTACGAGCAGTACTTC	CASSPGAGRTYEQYF
NA	TRBV5-4	15	TRBJ2-6	once	TGTGCCAGCAGCCAACGGGTCTCTGGGGCCAACGTCCTGACTTTC	CASSQRVSGANVLTF
NA	TRBV18	14	TRBJ1-1	NA	TGTGCCAGCTCACCGCCCGGGACGTCCACTGAAGCTTTCTTT	CASSPPGTSTEAFF
TRBD1	TRBV19	16	TRBJ2-6	NA	TGTGCCAGTAGTTCAGGGACAGCCTCTGGGGCCAACGTCCTGACTTTC	CASSSGTASGANVLTF
NA	TRBV9	17	TRBJ2-1	NA	TGTGCCAGCAGCGTAGGGACTCCTGCCCGCTCCTACAATGAGCAGTTCTTC	CASSVGTPARSYNEQFF
NA	TRBV27	13	TRBJ1-1	NA	TGTGCCAGCAGTTACAGGTTGAACACTGAAGCTTTCTTT	CASSYRLNTEAFF
NA	TRBV29-1	12	TRBJ2-7	NA	TGCAGCGTTGAAACGGCAGCCTACGAGCAGTACTTC	CSVETAAYEQYF
NA	TRBV7-9	16	TRBJ2-5	NA	TGTGCCAGCAGCTCGGGATTGGGGGGGCGCGGAGAGACCCAGTACTTC	CASSSGLGGRGETQYF
TRBD1	TRBV14	14	TRBJ2-2	NA	TGTGCCAGCAGCCGGCAGGGGGCCACCGGGGAGCTGTTTTTT	CASSRQGATGELFF
NA	TRBV29-1	10	TRBJ2-1	NA	TGCAGCGTGGGGGGGCGGGAGCAGTTCTTC	CSVGGREQFF
NA	TRBV28	12	TRBJ2-3	once	TGTGCCAGCAGTTCAGGGGTAGATACGCAGTATTTT	CASSSGVDTQYF
NA	TRBV5-1	15	TRBJ2-1	NA	TGCGCCAGCAGCTTTTTTAGGGGGGGGGTCAATGAGCAGTTCTTC	CASSFFRGGVNEQFF
NA	TRBV5-1	15	TRBJ2-3	NA	TGCGCCAGCAGCTTGGCCGGGTTGGAGACAGATACGCAGTATTTT	CASSLAGLETDTQYF
NA	TRBV29-1	11	TRBJ1-2	once	TGCAGCGATCAGGATTTGGATGGCTACACCTTC	CSDQDLDGYTF
TRBD2	TRBV7-2	15	TRBJ2-7	NA	TGTGCCAGCAGCTTACTAGCGGGAGGAAAGTACGAGCAGTACTTC	CASSLLAGGKYEQYF
NA	TRBV3-1	12	TRBJ2-1	NA	TGTGCCAGCAGACGGGCTAGCTCTGAGCAGTTCTTC	CASRRASSEQFF
NA	TRBV7-2	13	TRBJ2-1	NA	TGTGCCAGCAGCCCCGGACCTTACAATGAGCAGTTCTTC	CASSPGPYNEQFF